Presented here are 32 T cell receptor beta chains from one specimen sequenced in a study of blood T cell repertoires in COVID-19. Data came from immunoSEQ multiplex PCR; TCRdb stores just in-frame clones and leaves some out. This table has about 200,000 clones, 86% appearing once. The sequenced material came from peripheral blood. The receptors were sampled from a woman between 50 and 59 years old with COVID-19, enrolled during active disease.

The V gene is TRBV2, the J gene TRBJ1-2; no clear D gene. The CDR3 loop spans 15 amino acids. The ends were cut back, 5 bases at V and 1 base at J, with 14 bases in the middle. Germline V gene data show CDR1 as SNHLY and CDR2 as FYNNEI. The CDR3 is CASSSGARFNYGYTF. DNA for the CDR3: TGTGCCAGCAGTTCGGGAGCCAGGTTTAACTATGGCTACACCTTC.

This chain connects TRBV11-1 to TRBJ2-1, with TRBD2 matching 10 bases. The ends lost 6 bases at V and 6 bases at J; junction bases unmatched: 2. Germline V gene data show CDR1 as SGHAT and CDR2 as FQDESV (reference sequence). CDR3 size: 13 residues. The CDR3 nucleotides are TGTGCCAGCAGGGTAGCGGGGGGCAATGAGCAGTTCTTC. Protein product: CASRVAGGNEQFF.

This clone was seen only once. The DNA of the CDR3 is TGCAGCGTTGAAGATCTGGAAAGCGATGCTGAGCAGTTCTTC. This translates into CSVEDLESDAEQFF. V gene TRBV29-1 combines with J gene TRBJ2-1, with D unresolved. The CDR3 has 14 residues. Germline V CDR1 and CDR2: SQVTM, ANQGSEA. Trimming cost V 0 bases and J 9 bases, with 15 bases left between them.

About this clone itself: The sample has other DNA sequences that encode this CDR3 too. This chain links TRBV19 with TRBJ1-2, with D hard to call. V was trimmed by 3 bases and J by 5 bases, leaving 10 bases between them. The germline V gene encodes CDR1 LNHDA and CDR2 SQIVND (reference sequence). This CDR3 contains 13 residues. The chain's CDR3 is CASSIRGNYGYTF. The CDR3 DNA is TGTGCCAGTAGTATTAGAGGGAATTATGGCTACACCTTC.

The chain has TRBV7-2 and TRBJ2-7, with TRBD1 matching 8 bases. Trimming took 4 bases from V and 7 from J; bases not matched to a gene: 12. CDR1 SGHTA and CDR2 FQGNSA come from the germline V gene. This CDR3 comprises 15 residues. For the CDR3, the DNA is TGTGCCAGCAGCTCTCCCGGGACAGGCCCTCGAGAGCAGTACTTC. Its protein product is CASSSPGTGPREQYF.

This clone was recorded only once. This chain uses TRBV27 with TRBJ1-3; 9 bases are a match to TRBD1. Trimming took 5 bases from V and 0 from J; bases not matched to a gene: 17. The CDR3 consists of 20 residues. CDR1 MNHEY and CDR2 SMNVEV come from the germline V gene (reference sequence). In DNA form, the CDR3 reads TGTGCCAGCAGTCGCAAATCTCCTACAGGGGGCATAATCTCTGGAAACACCATATATTTT. Protein sequence: CASSRKSPTGGIISGNTIYF.

This chain links TRBV4-3 with TRBJ1-4, with D uncertain. The CDR3 covers 14 residues. Trimming removed 4 bases at V and 8 bases at J, with 14 bases between. Germline V lookup: CDR1 LGHNA, CDR2 YSLEER. The CDR3 DNA reads TGCGCCAGCAGCCCAGGATCGAATGAGGAAAAACTGTTTTTT. Translated: CASSPGSNEEKLFF.

The J gene is TRBJ1-1, the V gene TRBV6-2 or TRBV6-3, with 8 bases matching TRBD1. The germline gives CDR1 MNHEY, CDR2 SVGEGT. J gave up 1 base and V 5 bases, and 0 bases lay outside the gene matches. This CDR3 has 13 residues. CDR3 bases: TGTGCCAGCAGTGACAGGGGGAACACTGAAGCTTTCTTT. This codes for CASSDRGNTEAFF.

The chain links TRBV4-2 to TRBJ1-1; D not certain. The CDR3 extends over 12 amino acids. V was clipped by 3 bases and J by 3 bases, with 5 bases between them. Germline-derived CDR1 and CDR2 are LGHNA and YNFKEQ. This chain's CDR3 is CASSHPDTEAFF. Written as DNA, the CDR3 is TGTGCCAGCAGCCACCCGGACACTGAAGCTTTCTTT.

The chain links TRBV11-2 to TRBJ1-4, with D tentatively TRBD1 (6 bases). CDR3 length: 14 residues. Trimming pared 5 bases from V and 4 bases from J, leaving 11 bases between. Per germline, CDR1 SGHAT and CDR2 FQNNGV. The CDR3 DNA reads as TGTGCCAGCAGCCAATGGGACAATAATGAAAAACTGTTTTTT. It translates to CASSQWDNNEKLFF. Full variable domain (missing parts from reference TRBV11-2 and TRBJ1-4): EAGVAQSPRYKIIEKRQSVAFWCNPISGHATLYWYQQILGQGPKLLIQFQNNGVVDDSQLPKDRFSAERLKGVDSTLKIQPAKLEDSAVYLCASSQWDNNEKLFFGSGTQLSVL.

In its sample, this clone was seen once. This chain joins TRBV27 and TRBJ1-2; D gene ambiguous. The CDR3 extends over 9 amino acids. The germline V gene encodes CDR1 MNHEY and CDR2 SMNVEV (reference sequence). The CDR3 coding sequence is TGTTCTGTAAGAGGTGGCTACACCTTC. This gives the protein CSVRGGYTF.

The gene calls are TRBV11-2 and TRBJ2-7, with TRBD1 as a possible D gene (5 bases). CDR1 SGHAT and CDR2 FQNNGV come from the germline V gene. With 3 bases removed from V and 2 bases from J, the gap between germline ends came to 14 bases. The CDR3 spans 15 residues. The CDR3: CASSFGRVRAYEQYF. The CDR3 DNA reads TGTGCCAGCAGCTTCGGCAGGGTAAGGGCCTACGAGCAGTACTTC.

This chain uses TRBV28 with TRBJ1-2; D is ambiguous. Germline V gene sequence: CDR1 MDHEN, CDR2 SYDVKM. The CDR3 has 12 residues. Between the trimmed V and J ends, which lost 2 bases and 3 bases, there was a span of 4 bases. CDR3 sequence reads: CASSLVDYGYTF. As DNA, the CDR3 is TGTGCCAGCAGTTTAGTCGACTATGGCTACACCTTC.

The chain carries TRBV5-4 and TRBJ1-2; 9 bases are a match to TRBD1. The length of the CDR3 is 16 residues. CDR1 SGHNT and CDR2 YYREEE come from the germline V gene (reference sequence). J was trimmed by 7 bases and V by 3 bases; bases with no gene match: 13. This chain's CDR3 is CASSSNYPGQGTGYTF. The CDR3 region has the DNA TGTGCCAGCAGCTCTAACTACCCCGGACAGGGGACTGGCTACACCTTC. The full variable domain, completed using reference TRBV5-4 and TRBJ1-2, is ETGVTQSPTHLIKTRGQQVTLRCSSQSGHNTVSWYQQALGQGPQFIFQYYREEENGRGNFPPRFSGLQFPNYSSELNVNALELDDSALYLCASSSNYPGQGTGYTFGSGTRLTVV.

The chain joins TRBV6-4 to TRBJ2-1; 12 nucleotides align to TRBD2. The germline V gene has CDR1 MRHNA and CDR2 SNTAGT. This CDR3 is 16 amino acids long. After removal of 6 bases from V and 3 bases from J, the junction contained 6 bases not matched to a gene. The CDR3 DNA is TGTGCCAGCAGCTCTACTAGCGGGGGGTACTACAATGAGCAGTTCTTC. It specifies CASSSTSGGYYNEQFF.

The chain carries TRBV19 and TRBJ2-3, with 7 bases fitting TRBD1. Germline V lookup: CDR1 LNHDA, CDR2 SQIVND (reference sequence). The CDR3 has 15 residues. V lost 3 bases and J lost 0; bases outside the gene matches: 3. The CDR3 spells CASSIRTGSTDTQYF. The CDR3 coding sequence is TGTGCCAGTAGTATTCGGACAGGCAGCACAGATACGCAGTATTTT.

This sequence joins TRBV27 and TRBJ2-3; 9 bases line up with TRBD1. Trimming at V came to 5 bases and at J to 7 bases, leaving 16 bases not matched to a gene. CDR1 is MNHEY and CDR2 is SMNVEV in the germline V gene (reference sequence). This CDR3 region has 17 residues. Written as DNA, the CDR3 is TGTGCCAGCAGTCCCCGACAGGGGGGTATACTCGGGTATACGCAGTATTTT. This translates into CASSPRQGGILGYTQYF.

This chain links TRBV12-5 with TRBJ1-5, with D possibly being TRBD1 (5 bases). From germline, CDR1 is LGHNT and CDR2 FRNRAP. V was pared by 7 bases and J by 2 bases, with 18 bases between. The CDR3 covers 16 residues. CDR3 in amino acids: CASAVMGRAGNQPQHF. As DNA, the CDR3 is TGTGCTAGTGCGGTGATGGGGCGCGCGGGCAATCAGCCCCAGCATTTT.

The V gene is TRBV7-2, the J gene TRBJ2-3; the D is unclear. Germline loops: CDR1 SGHTA, CDR2 FQGNSA. CDR3 size: 13 residues. V shed 2 bases and J shed 5 bases, with 8 bases lying between them. In nucleotides, the CDR3 is TGTGCCAGCAGCTTATCCCCTAGAGATACGCAGTATTTT. Translating gives CASSLSPRDTQYF.

This clone was counted only a few times. The chain employs TRBV5-1 and TRBJ1-4, with D hard to call. Between the trimmed V and J ends, which lost 0 bases and 0 bases, there was a span of 6 bases. Per germline, CDR1 SGHRS and CDR2 YFSETQ. The CDR3 spans 15 residues. Here the CDR3 reads CASSLASSTNEKLFF. The CDR3 coding sequence is TGCGCCAGCAGCTTGGCGTCGTCAACTAATGAAAAACTGTTTTTT.

J is TRBJ2-5 and V is TRBV24-1, with a weak D call TRBD1 (5 bases). Trimming left V 6 bases short and J 1 base short, with 11 bases between. The length of the CDR3 is 14 residues. The germline gives CDR1 KGHDR, CDR2 SFDVKD. CDR3 sequence: CATSSWTSQETQYF. The DNA of the CDR3 is TGTGCCACCAGTAGCTGGACATCCCAAGAGACCCAGTACTTC.

J is TRBJ2-5 and V is TRBV19; no clear D. The ends were cut back, 1 base at V and 5 bases at J, with 5 bases in the middle. The germline gives CDR1 LNHDA, CDR2 SQIVND (reference sequence). This CDR3 region has 12 residues. DNA of the CDR3: TGTGCCAGTAGTATAGGCCGGGAGACCCAGTACTTC. Protein sequence: CASSIGRETQYF.

This chain uses TRBV24-1 with TRBJ1-5, with TRBD1 matching over 8 bases. The CDR3 is made up of 14 amino acids. The germline gives CDR1 KGHDR, CDR2 SFDVKD. J was trimmed by 12 bases and V by 4 bases; bases with no gene match: 10. The chain's CDR3 is CATSDRLTGDRQHF. The CDR3 coding sequence is TGTGCCACCAGTGACCGCCTGACAGGGGATCGCCAGCATTTT.

The V gene is TRBV12-3 or TRBV12-4, the J gene TRBJ1-2; a possible D gene is TRBD1 (5 bases). Between the trimmed V and J ends, which lost 2 bases and 2 bases, there was a span of 6 bases. This CDR3 is built from 13 residues. The CDR3 region is CASSLNRNYGYTF. The CDR3 DNA follows: TGTGCCAGCAGTTTAAACAGGAACTATGGCTACACCTTC.

This clone was counted a few times. V and J are TRBV5-1 and TRBJ1-5, with TRBD1 as a possible D gene (6 bases). The germline V and J ends were trimmed by 0 bases and 6 bases, with 13 bases remaining between them. The CDR3 runs to 15 residues. CDR1 is SGHRS and CDR2 is YFSETQ in the germline V gene. CDR3 coding DNA: TGCGCCAGCAGCTTGGCCGGGGGGCTCGGTCAGCCCCAGCATTTT. It is translated as CASSLAGGLGQPQHF.

The gene calls are TRBV4-1 and TRBJ2-1; the match to TRBD2 covers 10 bases. Germline trimming cut 1 base from V and 13 bases from J; bases unmatched to any gene: 13. The germline gives CDR1 MGHRA, CDR2 YSYEKL. The CDR3 is made up of 16 amino acids. The CDR3, as DNA: TGCGCCAGCAGCCAAGCGGTAAAGCGGGGGGGCTTTTTCCAGTTCTTC. It specifies CASSQAVKRGGFFQFF.

In its sample, this clone was seen once. This chain uses TRBV15 with TRBJ2-2, with TRBD2 matching over 10 bases. Trimming cost V 1 base and J 6 bases; bases outside gene matches: 8. Germline V gene sequence: CDR1 LNHNV, CDR2 YYDKDF (reference sequence). The CDR3 totals 17 residues. Here the CDR3 DNA reads TGTGCCACCAGCAGAGTCCCTCTAGCGGGGGCTCCCGGGGAGCTGTTTTTT. Residues: CATSRVPLAGAPGELFF.

The rearrangement uses TRBV7-2 and TRBJ1-2; D is ambiguous. Germline CDR1 is SGHTA and CDR2 is FQGNSA. Trimming stripped 2 bases from V and 4 bases from J, with 17 bases between. CDR3 length: 16 residues. This CDR3 reads CASSLLAVSQFYGYTF. CDR3 nucleotides: TGTGCCAGCAGCTTATTAGCAGTCTCTCAATTCTATGGCTACACCTTC.

In the case of this clone: The identical CDR3 is also encoded by other nucleotide sequences in the sample. The chain uses TRBV20-1 and TRBJ2-7, with 10 nucleotides matching TRBD2. Germline V gene lookup returns CDR1 DFQATT and CDR2 SNEGSKA (reference sequence). This CDR3 contains 11 residues. J was trimmed by 6 bases and V by 6 bases; bases with no gene match: 2. The CDR3 sequence: CSAASGGEQYV. The CDR3, as DNA: TGCAGTGCCGCTAGCGGGGGCGAGCAGTACGTC.

In this sample, this clone turned up many times. V and J are TRBV4-3 and TRBJ1-1, with 7 bases aligning to TRBD1. CDR3 size: 17 residues. V dropped 1 base and J dropped 1; count of bases not matched to a gene: 9. Per germline, CDR1 LGHNA and CDR2 YSLEER. The CDR3, as DNA: TGCGCCAGCAGCCAAGCCCCTCCCGGGACAGCGAACACTGAAGCTTTCTTT. It yields the protein CASSQAPPGTANTEAFF.

The chain links TRBV10-1 to TRBJ2-1; perhaps TRBD2 as D (6 bases). The CDR3 has 14 residues. The V gene's germline CDR1 is WNHNN and CDR2 SYGVQD (reference sequence). Trimming removed 2 bases at V and 7 bases at J, with 12 bases between. The CDR3 coding sequence is TGCGCCAGCAGTGAGCCCCGAGGAGGGAATGAGCAGTTCTTC. Its translation is CASSEPRGGNEQFF.

V gene TRBV7-2 combines with J gene TRBJ1-6; weak D call: TRBD1 (5 bases). V lost 1 base, J lost 7 bases, and 11 bases lay in between. Germline V gene data show CDR1 as SGHTA and CDR2 as FQGNSA. The CDR3 is 15 amino acids. In nucleotides, the CDR3 is TGTGCCAGCAGCTTAGAAGGGGCGCGGAATTCACCCCTCCACTTT. Translation gives CASSLEGARNSPLHF.